Shown below are 31 T cell receptor beta chains from a single sample sequenced in a study of response to subunit inactivated influenza vaccine. MiXCR, run by TCRdb on the RT-PCR reads, gives a single entry per CDR3 protein. This table holds around 580,000 distinct CDR3 sequences, roughly 10% found once. The specimen was PBMCs from blood, collected on the day of vaccination. Receptors were obtained from a man aged 45-65 years who received an inactivated influenza vaccine.

This clonotype was seen a few times. The V and J genes are TRBV4-2 and TRBJ2-2; 13 nucleotides agree with TRBD2. CDR3 length: 17 amino acids. The V segment lost 1 base and the J segment 3 bases; nucleotides outside the gene matches: 2. The germline V gene has CDR1 LGHNA and CDR2 YNFKEQ. The DNA for the CDR3 is TGTGCCAGCAGCCAAGGCGGACTAGCGGGAGACACCGGGGAGCTGTTTTTT. Its translation: CASSQGGLAGDTGELFF.

This clonotype was observed a handful of times. This chain uses TRBV7-9 with TRBJ1-1, with 7 bases aligning to TRBD1. V trimming: 1 base; J trimming: 5 bases; junction bases outside the gene matches: 7. Germline V gene sequence: CDR1 SEHNR, CDR2 FQNEAQ (reference sequence). The CDR3 is 15 amino acids. The CDR3, as DNA: TGTGCCAGCAGCTTAGGGGACAGTCGGGAGACTGAAGCTTTCTTT. Encoded protein: CASSLGDSRETEAFF.

There are many counts of this clonotype. The chain recombines TRBV5-1 with TRBJ2-1; D could derive from TRBD1 or TRBD2 (6 bases each). The CDR3 extends over 14 amino acids. V dropped 5 bases and J dropped 1 base, with 10 bases sitting between them. Germline-derived CDR1 and CDR2 are SGHRS and YFSETQ. The CDR3 loop reads CASRGGLSYNEQFF. The CDR3 DNA reads TGCGCCAGCAGGGGGGGCTTGTCCTACAATGAGCAGTTCTTC.

This clonotype has more than one count but fewer than ten. This chain links TRBV5-1 with TRBJ1-1, with a tentative D call TRBD1 (5 bases). The CDR3 loop spans 15 amino acids. V lost 0 bases, J lost 6 bases, and 15 bases lay in between. The germline V gene has CDR1 SGHRS and CDR2 YFSETQ. This CDR3 reads CASSLAGKGSSEAFF. As DNA, the CDR3 is TGCGCCAGCAGCTTGGCGGGGAAGGGGTCTTCTGAAGCTTTCTTT. Combining the CDR3 with reference TRBV5-1 and TRBJ1-1 gives the whole variable domain KAGVTQTPRYLIKTRGQQVTLSCSPISGHRSVSWYQQTPGQGLQFLFEYFSETQRNKGNFPGRFSGRQFSNSRSEMNVSTLELGDSALYLCASSLAGKGSSEAFFGQGTRLTVV.

This clonotype appeared many times. The genes are TRBV4-1 and TRBJ1-2; D not certain. Germline assignment: CDR1 MGHRA and CDR2 YSYEKL. The CDR3 totals 14 residues. The V end lost 4 bases, the J end lost 0 bases, and 9 bases lay between the germline ends. CDR3 coding DNA: TGCGCCAGCAGCCGAGTGTTAGCTAACTATGGCTACACCTTC. This codes for CASSRVLANYGYTF.

The J gene is TRBJ2-2, the V gene TRBV4-3; D possibly uses TRBD1 or TRBD2 (8 bases each). There are 18 residues in the CDR3. The V gene's germline CDR1 is LGHNA and CDR2 YSLEER. The V gene lost 1 base and the J gene lost 4 bases, with 19 bases spanning the gap. CDR3 DNA: TGCGCCAGCAGCCAAGTCCTTATAGCGGGACAGGCCACCGGGGAGCTGTTTTTT. Translated, it gives CASSQVLIAGQATGELFF.

This clonotype was found a few times. CDR3 loop: CASSLGDRGQDGYTF. The CDR3 nucleotides are TGTGCCAGCAGCTTAGGGGACAGGGGGCAGGATGGCTACACCTTC. The chain joins TRBV7-2 to TRBJ1-2; 12 positions agree with TRBD1. This CDR3 comprises 15 residues. The germline CDR1 and CDR2 sequences are SGHTA and FQGNSA. The J segment lost 6 bases and the V segment lost 1 base, leaving 3 bases of the junction unmatched. The complete variable domain, with remaining parts taken from reference TRBV7-2 and TRBJ1-2, reads GAGVSQSPSNKVTEKGKDVELRCDPISGHTALYWYRQSLGQGLEFLIYFQGNSAPDKSGLPSDRFSAERTGGSVSTLTIQRTQQEDSAVYLCASSLGDRGQDGYTFGSGTRLTVV.

The chain links TRBV7-2 to TRBJ1-2; D is possibly TRBD1 (6 bases). There are 14 residues in the CDR3. With 4 bases removed from V and 1 base from J, the gap between germline ends came to 10 bases. Germline V gene data show CDR1 as SGHTA and CDR2 as FQGNSA. The CDR3 loop reads CASSSTQGNYGYTF. The DNA for the CDR3 is TGTGCCAGCAGCTCGACACAGGGTAACTATGGCTACACCTTC. The variable domain in full, completed from reference TRBV7-2 and TRBJ1-2, reads GAGVSQSPSNKVTEKGKDVELRCDPISGHTALYWYRQSLGQGLEFLIYFQGNSAPDKSGLPSDRFSAERTGGSVSTLTIQRTQQEDSAVYLCASSSTQGNYGYTFGSGTRLTVV.

The chain links TRBV12-3 or TRBV12-4 to TRBJ2-2; TRBD1 might be the D (6 bases). This CDR3 comprises 16 residues. Trimming stripped 6 bases from V and 6 bases from J, with 20 bases between. The CDR3 is CASRRRDRRRAGELFF. CDR3 coding DNA: TGTGCCAGCAGGCGACGAGACAGGAGACGGGCCGGGGAGCTGTTTTTT.

In its sample, this clonotype was seen once. V gene TRBV6-2 or TRBV6-3 combines with J gene TRBJ2-3; TRBD1 is a possible D gene (6 bases). CDR3 length: 13 residues. V lost 10 bases to trimming and J lost 4 bases, with 15 bases between them. Germline V gene lookup returns CDR1 MNHEY and CDR2 SVGEGT. CDR3 bases: TGTGCCACCAGGGCAGGGGCCTCAGATACGCAGTATTTT. Amino acids: CATRAGASDTQYF.

This chain connects TRBV12-5 to TRBJ2-3; perhaps D is TRBD1 or TRBD2 (5 bases each). CDR3 length: 16 residues. The V gene lost 4 bases and the J gene lost 0 bases, with 14 bases spanning the gap. Germline V gene lookup returns CDR1 LGHNT and CDR2 FRNRAP. The CDR3 region has the DNA TGTGCTAGTGGTTGGGGACGGACCACTAGCACAGATACGCAGTATTTT. The encoded protein is CASGWGRTTSTDTQYF. The whole variable domain, remainder taken from reference TRBV12-5 and TRBJ2-3, is DARVTQTPRHKVTEMGQEVTMRCQPILGHNTVFWYRQTMMQGLELLAYFRNRAPLDDSGMPKDRFSAEMPDATLATLKIQPSEPRDSAVYFCASGWGRTTSTDTQYFGPGTRLTVL.

This clonotype was detected ten times or more. This chain connects TRBV18 to TRBJ2-2, with D perhaps TRBD1 or TRBD2 (5 bases each). Germline lookup yields CDR1 KGHSH and CDR2 LQKENI. The CDR3 is 14 residues long. Deletions cut 2 bases from V and 4 bases from J, with 8 bases between. The DNA of the CDR3 is TGTGCCAGCTCACCAACCGGGACCACCGGGGAGCTGTTTTTT. Translated: CASSPTGTTGELFF.

This clonotype was counted at least ten times. Written as DNA, the CDR3 is TGTGCCAGCAGCCGAATTGGGACAAAGAAAAACCAAGAGACCCAGTACTTC. As protein: CASSRIGTKKNQETQYF. V is TRBV11-2 and J is TRBJ2-5; D is perhaps TRBD1 (6 bases). This CDR3 has 17 residues. CDR1 and CDR2 (germline): SGHAT, FQNNGV. V was trimmed by 5 bases and J by 0 bases, leaving 19 bases between them.

This clonotype was recorded a few times. V usage is TRBV18 and J usage is TRBJ1-1, with 7 bases that match TRBD1. This CDR3 is built from 14 residues. The germline V gene has CDR1 KGHSH and CDR2 LQKENI. Losses at the gene ends were 3 bases for V and 1 base for J; bases not matched to a gene: 2. CDR3 nucleotides: TGTGCCAGCTCACCGGGACAGAGGAACACTGAAGCTTTCTTT. Translation gives CASSPGQRNTEAFF. Full variable domain (outside the CDR3, taken from reference TRBV18 and TRBJ1-1): NAGVMQNPRHLVRRRGQEARLRCSPMKGHSHVYWYRQLPEEGLKFMVYLQKENIIDESGMPKERFSAEFPKEGPSILRIQQVVRGDSAAYFCASSPGQRNTEAFFGQGTRLTVV.

This clonotype was recorded many times. The chain uses TRBV7-9 and TRBJ2-2; D may correspond to TRBD1 or TRBD2 (5 bases each). Trimming removed 5 bases at V and 7 bases at J, with 17 bases between. Germline loops: CDR1 SEHNR, CDR2 FQNEAQ (reference sequence). There are 15 residues in the CDR3. CDR3 residues: CASSGRDGSYGELFF. The CDR3 DNA sequence: TGTGCCAGCAGCGGCCGGGACGGTTCTTACGGGGAGCTGTTTTTT.

This clonotype was seen at least ten times. The J gene is TRBJ2-7, the V gene TRBV9; TRBD1 matches 8 bases. Per the germline V gene, CDR1 is SGDLS and CDR2 is YYNGEE. CDR3 length: 15 amino acids. V trimming: 2 bases; J trimming: 0 bases; junction bases outside the gene matches: 4. CDR3 in amino acids: CASSVSTGGSYEQYF. CDR3 nucleotide sequence: TGTGCCAGCAGCGTGTCCACAGGGGGCTCCTACGAGCAGTACTTC. Based on the CDR3 plus reference TRBV9 and TRBJ2-7, the full variable domain is DSGVTQTPKHLITATGQRVTLRCSPRSGDLSVYWYQQSLDQGLQFLIQYYNGEERAKGNILERFSAQQFPDLHSELNLSSLELGDSALYFCASSVSTGGSYEQYFGPGTRLTVT.

CDR3 bases: TGTGCCAGCAGTTACCCGGACAACCTCCAAGGGGATACGCAGTATTTT. Translation: CASSYPDNLQGDTQYF. This rearrangement joins TRBV6-2 or TRBV6-3 to TRBJ2-3; a possible D gene is TRBD1 (5 bases). CDR1 and CDR2 (germline): MNHEY, SVGEGT. This CDR3 spans 16 amino acids. Trimming took 2 bases from V and 6 from J, leaving 18 bases between them.

This clonotype was detected a few times. This chain links TRBV24-1 with TRBJ2-3; 7 bases align to TRBD1. Germline CDR1 reads KGHDR; CDR2 reads SFDVKD. Germline trimming cut 0 bases from V and 5 bases from J; bases unmatched to any gene: 1. The CDR3 consists of 14 residues. CDR3 in amino acids: CATSDLTGVDTQYF. The CDR3 coding sequence is TGTGCCACCAGTGATTTGACAGGGGTAGATACGCAGTATTTT.

This clonotype was seen many times. The V and J genes are TRBV20-1 and TRBJ2-3; no firm D call. CDR3 length equals 14 residues. Germline V gives CDR1 DFQATT, CDR2 SNEGSKA (reference sequence). V was shortened by 3 bases and J by 0 bases, with 10 bases between the two germline ends. As DNA, the CDR3 is TGCAGTGCTAGGAGCCCGTCTAGCACAGATACGCAGTATTTT. Protein sequence: CSARSPSSTDTQYF.

This clonotype has only a few counts. The chain links TRBV5-1 to TRBJ2-5; D is possibly TRBD1 (6 bases). Deletions cut 4 bases from V and 4 bases from J, with 14 bases between. Germline assignment: CDR1 SGHRS and CDR2 YFSETQ. The CDR3 totals 14 residues. The CDR3 DNA is TGCGCCAGCAGCCCAAGTGACAGGTCAGAGACCCAGTACTTC. Translated, it gives CASSPSDRSETQYF.

The V gene is TRBV5-1, the J gene TRBJ2-7; TRBD1 matches at 11 bases. Per the germline V gene, CDR1 is SGHRS and CDR2 is YFSETQ. V shed 4 bases, J shed 7 bases, and the junction held 10 bases outside the gene matches. The CDR3 covers 15 residues. The CDR3 here is CASSQTGTGGNEQYF. The CDR3 nucleotides read TGCGCCAGCAGCCAAACCGGGACAGGGGGAAATGAGCAGTACTTC.

The chain combines TRBV15 with TRBJ2-7, with 8 bases aligning to TRBD1. V shed 3 bases, J shed 2 bases, and the junction held 0 bases outside the gene matches. The CDR3 consists of 13 residues. Germline values: CDR1 LNHNV, CDR2 YYDKDF (reference sequence). The CDR3 bases are TGTGCCACCAGCAGGACAGGGGCCTACGAGCAGTACTTC. Its translation is CATSRTGAYEQYF.

This chain links TRBV29-1 with TRBJ1-1; D uncertain. Germline V gene sequence: CDR1 SQVTM, CDR2 ANQGSEA. CDR3 size: 13 residues. The V end lost 2 bases, the J end lost 6 bases, and 13 bases lay between the germline ends. The CDR3 protein is CSVEKVLTSEAFF. The CDR3, as DNA: TGCAGCGTTGAAAAGGTCCTGACCTCTGAAGCTTTCTTT. Complete variable domain (other parts from reference TRBV29-1 and TRBJ1-1): SAVISQKPSRDICQRGTSLTIQCQVDSQVTMMFWYRQQPGQSLTLIATANQGSEATYESGFVIDKFPISRPNLTFSTLTVSNMSPEDSSIYLCSVEKVLTSEAFFGQGTRLTVV.

This clonotype was detected a few times. This chain uses TRBV12-3 or TRBV12-4 with TRBJ1-5; a weak D match, TRBD1 (6 bases). V lost 3 bases and J lost 6, with 9 bases in between. This CDR3 is 13 amino acids long. CDR3 nucleotide sequence: TGTGCCAGCAGTTTGGGGGGGCCTCAGCCCCAGCATTTT. Its protein is CASSLGGPQPQHF.

This clonotype was seen more than once but under ten times. The chain carries TRBV6-5 and TRBJ2-2; D is ambiguous. Germline CDR1 MNHEY, CDR2 SVGAGI. The CDR3 sequence is 12 residues long. Trimming left V 8 bases short and J 5 bases short, with 9 bases between. Written as DNA, the CDR3 is TGTGCCAGCCGAAGGGCGACCGGGGAGCTGTTTTTT. This translates into CASRRATGELFF.

The rearrangement joins TRBV28 to TRBJ1-6; D call uncertain. This CDR3 is 15 amino acids long. Trimming shortened V by 3 bases and J by 9 bases, and 15 bases separated the two germline ends. Germline CDR1 MDHEN, CDR2 SYDVKM. As DNA, the CDR3 is TGTGCCAGCAGTTTTTCAGGTTTCGAAGCTTCACCCCTCCACTTT. This codes for CASSFSGFEASPLHF. Supplemented by reference TRBV28 and TRBJ1-6, the full variable domain reads DVKVTQSSRYLVKRTGEKVFLECVQDMDHENMFWYRQDPGLGLRLIYFSYDVKMKEKGDIPEGYSVSREKKERFSLILESASTNQTSMYLCASSFSGFEASPLHFGNGTRLTVT.

This clonotype occurred many times. This chain joins TRBV5-1 and TRBJ2-1; TRBD2 aligns across 9 bases. This CDR3 region has 16 residues. With 0 bases clipped from V and 9 bases from J, the junction kept 10 bases outside the gene matches. Germline CDR1 SGHRS, CDR2 YFSETQ. CDR3 protein: CASSLVTGTSHSEQFF. CDR3 DNA sequence: TGCGCCAGCAGCTTGGTTACCGGGACTAGCCATAGTGAGCAGTTCTTC. Using reference TRBV5-1 and TRBJ2-1 for the parts outside the CDR3, the full variable domain is KAGVTQTPRYLIKTRGQQVTLSCSPISGHRSVSWYQQTPGQGLQFLFEYFSETQRNKGNFPGRFSGRQFSNSRSEMNVSTLELGDSALYLCASSLVTGTSHSEQFFGPGTRLTVL.

V usage is TRBV7-2 and J usage is TRBJ2-7; 8 nucleotides align to TRBD2. After removal of 5 bases from V and 2 bases from J, the junction contained 8 bases not matched to a gene. Germline V CDR1 and CDR2: SGHTA, FQGNSA. The CDR3 length is 15 residues. CDR3 DNA sequence: TGTGCCAGCAGCCAGACTAGCGTCGGCCCCTACGAGCAGTACTTC. Encoded protein: CASSQTSVGPYEQYF. Full variable domain (remainder filled in from reference TRBV7-2 and TRBJ2-7): GAGVSQSPSNKVTEKGKDVELRCDPISGHTALYWYRQSLGQGLEFLIYFQGNSAPDKSGLPSDRFSAERTGGSVSTLTIQRTQQEDSAVYLCASSQTSVGPYEQYFGPGTRLTVT.

Many counts were recorded for this clonotype. The rearrangement uses TRBV24-1 and TRBJ2-3; 8 bases are a match to TRBD1. The CDR3 is 14 residues long. Germline assignment: CDR1 KGHDR and CDR2 SFDVKD. Losses at the gene ends were 9 bases for V and 0 bases for J; bases not matched to a gene: 4. The CDR3 here is CATRDRYSTDTQYF. The CDR3 coding sequence is TGTGCCACCCGGGACAGGTACAGCACAGATACGCAGTATTTT.

The J gene is TRBJ2-3, the V gene TRBV2, with D possibly called TRBD1 or TRBD2 (6 bases each). This CDR3 spans 16 amino acids. Germline assignment: CDR1 SNHLY and CDR2 FYNNEI. V was clipped by 6 bases and J by 0 bases, with 16 bases between them. The CDR3 loop is CASSLGGSTSTDTQYF. CDR3 DNA: TGTGCCAGCAGCCTAGGGGGGTCAACTAGCACAGATACGCAGTATTTT.

The rearrangement uses TRBV11-2 and TRBJ2-1, with 10 bases matching TRBD2. Germline-derived CDR1 and CDR2 are SGHAT and FQNNGV. Unmatched junction bases numbered 17, after V lost 4 bases and J lost 5 bases. The CDR3 runs 19 residues. This chain's CDR3 is CASSSYSGRTRGIDNEQFF. In DNA form, the CDR3 reads TGTGCCAGCAGCTCTTATAGCGGGAGGACCCGGGGTATAGACAATGAGCAGTTCTTC.